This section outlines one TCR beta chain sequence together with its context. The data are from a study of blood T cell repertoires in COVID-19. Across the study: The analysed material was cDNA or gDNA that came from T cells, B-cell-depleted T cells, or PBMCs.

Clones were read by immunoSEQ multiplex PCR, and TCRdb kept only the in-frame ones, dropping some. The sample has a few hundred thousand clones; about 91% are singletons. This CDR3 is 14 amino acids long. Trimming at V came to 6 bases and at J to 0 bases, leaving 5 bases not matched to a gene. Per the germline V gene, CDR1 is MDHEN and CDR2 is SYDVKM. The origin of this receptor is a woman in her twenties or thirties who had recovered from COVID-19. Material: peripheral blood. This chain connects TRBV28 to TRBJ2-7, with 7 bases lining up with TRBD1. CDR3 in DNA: TGTGCCAGCAGAACACCAGGGGGCTCCTACGAGCAGTACTTC. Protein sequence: CASRTPGGSYEQYF.